The 10 T cell receptor beta chains listed next were all sequenced from one sample in a study of tumor-infiltrating lymphocytes in primary liver carcinoma. Unsorted whole blood served as the source of blood RNA, and germline DNA was extracted as well. Starting material of about 480 ng total RNA yielded TCR beta cDNA via a constant-region primer. Investigators got TCR beta libraries out of three nested multiplex PCR rounds, done with slightly modified ARM-PCR. Running about 11 cycles apiece, the first two PCR rounds relied on TRBV1-TRBV30 forward primers together with a C-beta reverse primer. One entry per CDR3 protein, called by TCRdb with MiXCR from the multiplex PCR reads. The repertoire consists of roughly 330,000 distinct CDR3 sequences, with less than 75% occurring once and the leading ten covering 6.5%. Sequencing was performed on peripheral blood. Receptors were obtained from a man aged 35 to 55 with primary liver carcinoma and hepatitis B virus infection.

This clonotype was found a few times. Mismatch with germline at one junction end may stem from a read error. The chain couples TRBV11-3 to TRBJ2-1; tentative D call: TRBD2 (5 bases). Germline values: CDR1 SGHNT, CDR2 YENEEA. The CDR3 sequence is 15 residues long. The CDR3 DNA reads TGTACCAGCAGCCCCCGAGCGGCTAGTTACAATGAGCAGTTCTTC. Translation: CTSSPRAASYNEQFF.

In DNA, the CDR3 is TGTGCCATCAGTGGGTCGAGGCCGCCAGGGGGACAGTACTTC. It codes for CAISGSRPPGGQYF. V gene TRBV10-3 combines with J gene TRBJ2-7; 7 bases fit TRBD1. V gave up 4 bases and J gave up 10 bases; unmatched junction bases: 13. The CDR3 totals 14 residues. Germline CDR1 is ENHRY and CDR2 is SYGVKD.

This clonotype was seen a handful of times. The CDR3 sequence: CASHNLAGSADTQYF. The CDR3 bases are TGCGCCAGCCACAATCTAGCGGGATCGGCAGATACGCAGTATTTT. The chain employs TRBV10-2 and TRBJ2-3; 9 bases are shared with TRBD2. V dropped 8 bases and J dropped 4; count of bases not matched to a gene: 10. Germline CDR1 is WSHSY and CDR2 is SAAADI. The CDR3 consists of 15 residues.

Of note for this clonotype: Relative to the germline gene, one junction end is altered; a read error may explain this. The rearrangement links TRBV6-1 to TRBJ2-1, with 9 positions matching TRBD2. The CDR3 has 16 amino acids. The germline V gene has CDR1 MNHNS and CDR2 SASEGT. The CDR3, as DNA: TGTGCCAGCAGTGGATCCGGGACTAGCCGCCCCAACGAGCAGCTCTTC. This codes for CASSGSGTSRPNEQLF.

Comment on this clonotype: A much larger clone lies a single base off, so this may be a read error. The V gene is TRBV4-1, the J gene TRBJ2-1, with 15 bases identical to TRBD2. The CDR3 runs to 15 residues. Trimming took 3 bases from V and 8 from J; bases not matched to a gene: 2. The germline gives CDR1 MGHRA, CDR2 YSYEKL. The CDR3, as DNA: TGCGCCAGCAGCCATCGGACTAGCGGGGGGGATGAGCAGTTCTTC. Encoded protein: CASSHRTSGGDEQFF.

About this clonotype itself: Germline is not matched at one junction end, which may reflect a read error. This chain links TRBV4-3 with TRBJ1-1; tentatively, D is TRBD1 (5 bases). The CDR3 extends over 15 amino acids. The germline CDR1 and CDR2 sequences are LGHNA and YSLEER. The CDR3 reads CASSFESYRNTDAFF. Written as DNA, the CDR3 is TGCGCCAGCAGCTTCGAGTCCTACAGGAACACTGATGCTTTCTTT.

Of note for this clonotype: Given the absence of the conserved phenylalanine or tryptophan at the CDR3 end, a read error is likely. V gene TRBV6-5 combines with J gene TRBJ1-5; D remains unclear. V dropped 6 bases and J dropped 7 bases, with 25 bases sitting between them. CDR3 size: 17 residues. Germline V gene data show CDR1 as MNHEY and CDR2 as SVGAGI. CDR3 coding DNA: TGTGCCAGCAGCAAAATTATCAGGCACGGGAGAGGACAGCCCCAGCATCTT. It is translated as CASSKIIRHGRGQPQHL.

This chain joins TRBV12-3 or TRBV12-4 and TRBJ2-3, with 7 bases matching TRBD2. This CDR3 is built from 17 residues. With V trimmed by 3 bases and J by 4 bases, 13 bases remained unmatched. The CDR3: CASSFRVQREGPDTQYF. CDR3 DNA: TGTGCCAGCAGTTTTAGGGTGCAGCGGGAAGGGCCAGATACGCAGTATTTT.

This clonotype was seen repeatedly, ten times or more. The chain recombines TRBV4-3 with TRBJ2-7, with D unclear. CDR1 and CDR2 from the germline V gene are LGHNA and YSLEER. Trimming left V 0 bases short and J 4 bases short, with 10 bases between. The CDR3 is made up of 14 amino acids. CDR3: CASSQEVLTYEQYF. In nucleotides, the CDR3 is TGCGCCAGCAGCCAAGAAGTCCTTACTTACGAGCAGTACTTC.

The chain has TRBV5-6 and TRBJ2-5; either TRBD1 or TRBD2 may supply D (5 bases each). V was clipped by 4 bases and J by 2 bases, with 12 bases between them. CDR3 length: 14 amino acids. In germline, CDR1 is SGHDT, CDR2 YYEEEE. CDR3 in DNA: TGTGCCAGCAGCCCTTGGGGGTTACAAGAGACCCAGTACTTC. Translated: CASSPWGLQETQYF.